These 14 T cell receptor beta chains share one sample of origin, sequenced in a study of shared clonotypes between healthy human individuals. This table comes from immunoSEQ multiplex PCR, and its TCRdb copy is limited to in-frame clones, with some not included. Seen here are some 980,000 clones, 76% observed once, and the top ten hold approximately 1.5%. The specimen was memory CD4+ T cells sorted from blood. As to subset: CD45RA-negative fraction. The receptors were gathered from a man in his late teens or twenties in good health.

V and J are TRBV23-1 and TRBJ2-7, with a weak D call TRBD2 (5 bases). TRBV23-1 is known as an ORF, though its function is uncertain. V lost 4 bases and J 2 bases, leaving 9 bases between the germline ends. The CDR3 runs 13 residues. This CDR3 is CASSPRAAYEQYF. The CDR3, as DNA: TGCGCCAGCAGTCCGAGGGCAGCCTACGAGCAGTACTTC.

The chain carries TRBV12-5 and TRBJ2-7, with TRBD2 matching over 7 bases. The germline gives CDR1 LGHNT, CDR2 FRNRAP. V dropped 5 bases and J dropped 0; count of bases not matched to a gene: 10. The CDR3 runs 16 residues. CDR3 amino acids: CASGPYTSSGSYEQYF. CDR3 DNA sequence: TGTGCTAGTGGTCCCTATACGTCTAGCGGCTCCTACGAGCAGTACTTC.

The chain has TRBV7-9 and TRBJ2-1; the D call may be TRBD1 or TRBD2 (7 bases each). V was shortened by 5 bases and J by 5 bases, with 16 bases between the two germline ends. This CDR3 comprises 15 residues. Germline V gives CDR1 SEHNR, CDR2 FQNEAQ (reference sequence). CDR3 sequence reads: CASSQVQGRDNEQFF. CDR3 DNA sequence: TGTGCCAGCAGCCAGGTACAGGGGAGGGACAATGAGCAGTTCTTC.

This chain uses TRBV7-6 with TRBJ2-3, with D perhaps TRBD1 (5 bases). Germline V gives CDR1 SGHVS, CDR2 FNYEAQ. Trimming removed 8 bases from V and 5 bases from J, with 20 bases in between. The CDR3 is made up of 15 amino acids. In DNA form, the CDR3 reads TGTGCCAGCGGGGCAGAAGGGCGCTCGGGAGATACGCAGTATTTT. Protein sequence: CASGAEGRSGDTQYF.

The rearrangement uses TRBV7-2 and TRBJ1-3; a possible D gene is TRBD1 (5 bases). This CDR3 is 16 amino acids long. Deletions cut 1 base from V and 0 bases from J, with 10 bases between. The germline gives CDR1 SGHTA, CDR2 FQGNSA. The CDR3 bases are TGTGCCAGCAGCTTAGGGACACCAGTCTCTGGAAACACCATATATTTT. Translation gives CASSLGTPVSGNTIYF. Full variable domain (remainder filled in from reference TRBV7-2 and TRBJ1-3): GAGVSQSPSNKVTEKGKDVELRCDPISGHTALYWYRQSLGQGLEFLIYFQGNSAPDKSGLPSDRFSAERTGGSVSTLTIQRTQQEDSAVYLCASSLGTPVSGNTIYFGEGSWLTVV.

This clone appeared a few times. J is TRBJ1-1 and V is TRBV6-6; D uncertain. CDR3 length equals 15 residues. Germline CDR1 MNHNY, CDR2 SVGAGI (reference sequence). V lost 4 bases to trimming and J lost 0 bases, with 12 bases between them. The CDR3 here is CASSSSRRMNTEAFF. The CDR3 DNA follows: TGTGCCAGCAGTTCCTCCAGAAGAATGAACACTGAAGCTTTCTTT.

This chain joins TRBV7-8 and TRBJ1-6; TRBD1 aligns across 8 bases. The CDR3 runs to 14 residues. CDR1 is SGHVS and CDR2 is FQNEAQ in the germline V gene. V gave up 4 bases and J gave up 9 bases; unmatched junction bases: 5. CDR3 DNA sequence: TGTGCCAGCAGCTCCGGGACAGGTCTTTCACCCCTCCACTTT. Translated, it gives CASSSGTGLSPLHF.

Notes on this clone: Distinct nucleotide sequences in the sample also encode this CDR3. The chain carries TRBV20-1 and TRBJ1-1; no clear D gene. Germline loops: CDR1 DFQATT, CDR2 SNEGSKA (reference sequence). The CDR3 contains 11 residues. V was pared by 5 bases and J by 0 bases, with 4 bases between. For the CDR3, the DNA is TGCAGTGCTCGTTTGAACACTGAAGCTTTCTTT. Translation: CSARLNTEAFF.

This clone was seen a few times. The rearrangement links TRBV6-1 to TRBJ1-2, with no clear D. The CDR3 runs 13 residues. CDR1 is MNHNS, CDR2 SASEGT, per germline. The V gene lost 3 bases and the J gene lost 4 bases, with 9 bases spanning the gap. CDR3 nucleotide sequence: TGTGCCAGCAGTGATGAGAAGCTCTATGGCTACACCTTC. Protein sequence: CASSDEKLYGYTF.

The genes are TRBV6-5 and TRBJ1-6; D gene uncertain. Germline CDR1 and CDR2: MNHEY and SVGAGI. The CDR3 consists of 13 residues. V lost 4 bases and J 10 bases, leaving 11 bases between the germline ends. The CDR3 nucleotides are TGTGCCAGCAGTTCCGTGTTGAGATCACCCCTCCACTTT. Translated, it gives CASSSVLRSPLHF.

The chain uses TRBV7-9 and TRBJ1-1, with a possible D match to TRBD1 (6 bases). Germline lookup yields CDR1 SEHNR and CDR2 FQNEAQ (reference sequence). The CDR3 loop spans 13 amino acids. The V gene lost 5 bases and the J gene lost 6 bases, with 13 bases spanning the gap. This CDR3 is CASSQQGGAEAFF. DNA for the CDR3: TGTGCCAGCAGCCAACAGGGAGGGGCTGAAGCTTTCTTT. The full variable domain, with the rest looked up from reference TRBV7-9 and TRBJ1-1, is DTGVSQNPRHKITKRGQNVTFRCDPISEHNRLYWYRQTLGQGPEFLTYFQNEAQLEKSRLLSDRFSAERPKGSFSTLEIQRTEQGDSAMYLCASSQQGGAEAFFGQGTRLTVV.

CDR3 loop: CASSLPGGTEAFF. Written as DNA, the CDR3 is TGCGCCAGCAGCTTACCGGGGGGCACTGAAGCTTTCTTT. V is TRBV5-1 and J is TRBJ1-1, with D possibly being TRBD1 (5 bases). Between the trimmed V and J ends, which lost 2 bases and 4 bases, there was a span of 9 bases. This CDR3 is 13 amino acids long. Germline V CDR1 and CDR2: SGHRS, YFSETQ.

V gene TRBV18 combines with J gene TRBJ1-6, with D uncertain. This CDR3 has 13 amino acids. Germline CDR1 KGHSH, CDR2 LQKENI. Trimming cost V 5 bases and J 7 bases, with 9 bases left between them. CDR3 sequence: CASSVGVNSPLHF. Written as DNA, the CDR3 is TGTGCCAGCTCAGTCGGGGTGAATTCACCCCTCCACTTT.

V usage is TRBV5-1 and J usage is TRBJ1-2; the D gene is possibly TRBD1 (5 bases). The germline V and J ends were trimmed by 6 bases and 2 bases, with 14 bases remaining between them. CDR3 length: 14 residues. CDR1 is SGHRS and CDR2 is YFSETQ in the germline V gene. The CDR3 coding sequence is TGCGCCAGCACCTCGGGACGGGGGAACTATGGCTACACCTTC. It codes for CASTSGRGNYGYTF.